The 9 T cell receptor beta chains below come from one sample, sequenced in a study of PD-L1 blockade in urothelial cancer. Libraries were prepared by immunoSEQ multiplex PCR; TCRdb keeps only in-frame clonotypes and omits some of them. This sample has 38,000 or so clones; around 82% occur once, and the top ten carry around 17%. Sequenced here: PBMCs, sampled around atezolizumab (anti-PD-L1) treatment. These receptors were collected from a man aged 55 to 69 with urothelial cancer.

This clone has only a few counts. This sequence joins TRBV19 and TRBJ2-7, with 8 bases aligning to TRBD1. The CDR3 consists of 14 residues. V lost 6 bases and J lost 4; bases outside the gene matches: 8. Germline V lookup: CDR1 LNHDA, CDR2 SQIVND (reference sequence). CDR3 sequence: CASRPTGGQYEQYF. The CDR3 DNA is TGTGCCAGTAGGCCTACAGGGGGACAGTACGAGCAGTACTTC.

The rearrangement joins TRBV15 to TRBJ2-6, with 10 bases fitting TRBD1. Germline assignment: CDR1 LNHNV and CDR2 YYDKDF (reference sequence). The CDR3 consists of 17 residues. Trimming took 4 bases from V and 4 from J; bases not matched to a gene: 7. The CDR3 coding sequence is TGTGCCACCAGCAATGGACAGGGGGTAGGAGGGGCCAACGTCCTGACTTTC. Translating gives CATSNGQGVGGANVLTF. The variable domain in full, completed from reference TRBV15 and TRBJ2-6, reads DAMVIQNPRYQVTQFGKPVTLSCSQTLNHNVMYWYQQKSSQAPKLLFHYYDKDFNNEADTPDNFQSRRPNTSFCFLDIRSPGLGDTAMYLCATSNGQGVGGANVLTFGAGSRLTVL.

The chain has TRBV20-1 and TRBJ2-3; D gene unclear. The length of the CDR3 is 11 residues. Between the trimmed V and J ends, which lost 3 bases and 2 bases, there was a span of 3 bases. Looked up from germline, CDR1 is DFQATT and CDR2 is SNEGSKA (reference sequence). DNA for the CDR3: TGCAGTGCTAGCTTCACAGATACGCAGTATTTT. Its protein is CSASFTDTQYF.

The chain carries TRBV2 and TRBJ2-3, with TRBD2 identical over 8 bases. Per the germline V gene, CDR1 is SNHLY and CDR2 is FYNNEI. V lost 6 bases, J lost 2 bases, and 10 bases stayed unmatched. The CDR3 runs to 16 residues. CDR3 sequence reads: CASRGLGAGVTDTQYF. In DNA form, the CDR3 reads TGTGCCAGCAGGGGCCTAGGAGCGGGGGTCACAGATACGCAGTATTTT.

As concerns this clone: The same CDR3 can be traced to other DNA sequences in this sample. This chain connects TRBV30 to TRBJ1-1; D not resolved. The CDR3 length is 13 residues. Germline CDR1 is GTSNPN and CDR2 is SVGIG (reference sequence). The V and J ends lost 0 bases and 2 bases respectively, with 7 bases between them. In DNA form, the CDR3 reads TGTGCCTGGAGTGTAAACAGTAACACTGAAGCTTTCTTT. It specifies CAWSVNSNTEAFF. Filled out from reference TRBV30 and TRBJ1-1, the complete variable domain reads SQTIHQWPATLVQPVGSPLSLECTVEGTSNPNLYWYRQAAGRGLQLLFYSVGIGQISSEVPQNLSASRPQDRQFILSSKKLLLSDSGFYLCAWSVNSNTEAFFGQGTRLTVV.

V is TRBV27 and J is TRBJ1-2; tentative D call: TRBD1 (6 bases). The germline V gene has CDR1 MNHEY and CDR2 SMNVEV (reference sequence). V lost 3 bases and J lost 5, with 13 bases in between. The CDR3 is 14 residues long. The CDR3 spells CASSFAGGHYGYTF. CDR3 sequence (DNA): TGTGCCAGCAGTTTCGCGGGGGGCCATTATGGCTACACCTTC.

This sequence joins TRBV19 and TRBJ1-1, with a possible D match to TRBD1 (5 bases). The CDR3 covers 14 residues. V was pared by 3 bases and J by 4 bases, with 12 bases between. Per the germline V gene, CDR1 is LNHDA and CDR2 is SQIVND (reference sequence). The CDR3 region has the DNA TGTGCCAGTAGTATGTTGTTAGGGGTCACTGAAGCTTTCTTT. It codes for CASSMLLGVTEAFF.

The chain combines TRBV6-6 with TRBJ2-1; 8 bases fit TRBD1. This CDR3 has 14 residues. Germline V gene data show CDR1 as MNHNY and CDR2 as SVGAGI (reference sequence). Unmatched junction bases numbered 2, after V lost 0 bases and J lost 7 bases. CDR3 DNA: TGTGCCAGCAGTTACTCACAGGGGGGAAATGAGCAGTTCTTC. It yields the protein CASSYSQGGNEQFF.

This sequence joins TRBV7-8 and TRBJ1-6; 7 positions match TRBD1. The J segment lost 1 base and the V segment lost 1 base, leaving 7 bases of the junction unmatched. From germline, CDR1 is SGHVS and CDR2 FQNEAQ. This CDR3 has 18 amino acids. The CDR3 loop reads CASSLGQFRGSYNSPLHF. CDR3 bases: TGTGCCAGCAGCTTAGGACAGTTCAGGGGGTCCTATAATTCACCCCTCCACTTT.